The clone carrying this T cell receptor beta chain has just a few counts. Its matching antigen is unknown. The data originate from a study of CD8 T cells in ankylosing spondylitis. Study findings and constraints: The disease-linked clones had a CD8+ phenotype and low blood frequencies. Seemingly distinctive of ankylosing spondylitis blood was a TCR beta motif formed by eight highly homologous variants. Disease-linked clones were reportedly significantly enriched in matched ankylosing spondylitis synovial fluid. Previously reported in reactive arthritis synovial fluid and blood were some of the motif variants.

It was by quantitative 5'-RACE with molecular barcodes that TCR beta libraries were made. TCRdb called the 5' RACE reads again in MiXCR, with one record for every CDR3 protein. The repertoire includes 390,000 or so distinct CDR3 sequences, about a fifth of them detected once, and 16% sits in the top ten. This receptor was taken from a male donor with ankylosing spondylitis. The specimen sequenced was blood, either unsorted or a sorted T cell fraction (not recorded which).

This CDR3 is CASSLEGSRLTEQFF. CDR3 in DNA: TGTGCCAGCAGCCTCGAGGGCTCACGCCTCACTGAGCAGTTCTTC. The chain recombines TRBV28 with TRBJ2-1; D is possibly TRBD2 (5 bases). The CDR3 contains 15 residues. V was trimmed by 6 bases and J by 9 bases, leaving 21 bases between them. Germline CDR1 and CDR2: MDHEN and SYDVKM.